The 10 T cell receptor beta chains reported below all come from one sample, sequenced in a study of T cells after yellow fever vaccination. TCRdb re-analysed the 5' RACE reads in MiXCR, keeping a single row per CDR3 protein. The sample has about 400,000 distinct CDR3 sequences, around 10% seen once. The sequencing used PBMCs, collected on the day of the first yellow fever vaccination. The receptors originated from a man between 18 and 35 years old who received the YFV17D yellow fever vaccine.

Many counts were recorded for this clonotype. V gene TRBV4-3 combines with J gene TRBJ2-1; possibly TRBD1 or TRBD2 for D (5 bases each). V was trimmed by 0 bases and J by 0 bases, leaving 9 bases between them. Germline CDR1 reads LGHNA; CDR2 reads YSLEER. The CDR3 is 16 residues long. CDR3 residues: CASSQDAGSSYNEQFF. Written as DNA, the CDR3 is TGCGCCAGCAGCCAAGATGCAGGGAGCTCCTACAATGAGCAGTTCTTC.

V is TRBV6-2 or TRBV6-3 and J is TRBJ2-3, with D maybe TRBD1 (5 bases). The V end was cut by 2 bases, the J end by 0 bases, with 18 bases between. Germline CDR1 and CDR2: MNHEY and SVGEGT. The CDR3 consists of 18 residues. In DNA form, the CDR3 reads TGTGCCAGCAGTTACCCGACAGTCAACGACGGAAGCACAGATACGCAGTATTTT. The encoded protein is CASSYPTVNDGSTDTQYF.

The V gene is TRBV7-8, the J gene TRBJ1-1; D is uncertain. CDR3 length equals 14 residues. Trimming shortened V by 3 bases and J by 6 bases, and 14 bases separated the two germline ends. Germline values: CDR1 SGHVS, CDR2 FQNEAQ. The CDR3 sequence: CASSFRLDGAEAFF. The CDR3 nucleotides are TGTGCCAGCAGCTTTCGGCTGGACGGAGCTGAAGCTTTCTTT.

The genes are TRBV12-3 or TRBV12-4 and TRBJ1-2; no definite D call. The CDR3 is 13 residues long. The V end was cut by 3 bases, the J end by 5 bases, with 10 bases between. In nucleotides, the CDR3 is TGTGCCAGCAGTTTGAGTCCTTTATATGGCTACACCTTC. This translates into CASSLSPLYGYTF.

This clonotype showed up just a few times. CDR3 protein: CASSLEGTGGVTGELFF. The CDR3 DNA follows: TGTGCCAGCAGCTTAGAAGGGACAGGGGGGGTCACCGGGGAGCTGTTTTTT. This chain connects TRBV11-2 to TRBJ2-2; 11 positions match TRBD1. J gave up 4 bases and V 0 bases, and 4 bases lay outside the gene matches. The germline gives CDR1 SGHAT, CDR2 FQNNGV. The CDR3 totals 17 residues.

This clonotype was seen many times. This chain connects TRBV5-1 to TRBJ2-3; TRBD1 matches 8 bases. The CDR3 runs 14 residues. V lost 1 base and J lost 6; bases outside the gene matches: 4. Germline values: CDR1 SGHRS, CDR2 YFSETQ. In DNA, the CDR3 is TGCGCCAGCAGCTTGAGGACAGGGTCGGATACGCAGTATTTT. Translated, it gives CASSLRTGSDTQYF.

CDR3 in amino acids: CASSPGQASYEQYF. The CDR3 DNA is TGTGCCAGCAGTCCGGGACAAGCCTCCTACGAGCAGTACTTC. The chain carries TRBV6-1 and TRBJ2-7, with D possibly matching TRBD1 (6 bases). Germline-derived CDR1 and CDR2 are MNHNS and SASEGT. This CDR3 contains 14 residues. The V gene lost 5 bases and the J gene lost 0 bases, with 11 bases spanning the gap.

This clonotype was observed a few times. J is TRBJ1-6 and V is TRBV9, with 7 bases matching TRBD1. The CDR3 is made up of 14 amino acids. The V gene's germline CDR1 is SGDLS and CDR2 YYNGEE. Trimming cost V 1 base and J 10 bases; bases outside gene matches: 5. CDR3 amino acids: CASSVNDRASPLHF. DNA for the CDR3: TGTGCCAGCAGCGTAAACGACAGGGCATCACCCCTCCACTTT.

A few counts support this clonotype. This sequence joins TRBV30 and TRBJ2-5, with 7 bases aligning to TRBD2. CDR1 GTSNPN and CDR2 SVGIG come from the germline V gene (reference sequence). The CDR3 length is 14 residues. Losses at the gene ends were 0 bases for V and 9 bases for J; bases not matched to a gene: 10. The CDR3 region has the DNA TGTGCCTGGAGTGTAGTGGGGGGGGAAGCCGCCCAGTACTTC. Residues: CAWSVVGGEAAQYF. Full variable domain (rest looked up from reference TRBV30 and TRBJ2-5): SQTIHQWPATLVQPVGSPLSLECTVEGTSNPNLYWYRQAAGRGLQLLFYSVGIGQISSEVPQNLSASRPQDRQFILSSKKLLLSDSGFYLCAWSVVGGEAAQYFGPGTRLLVL.

This clonotype has a single count. A much larger clone sits a single nucleotide away, making a read error possible. V is TRBV7-7 and J is TRBJ2-2; tentative D call: TRBD2 (6 bases). Germline CDR1 is SSHAT and CDR2 is FNYEAQ (reference sequence). This CDR3 contains 15 residues. Here the CDR3 reads CASSLGGASTGEQFF. In DNA, the CDR3 is TGTGCTAGCAGCTTAGGCGGGGCGAGCACCGGGGAGCAGTTTTTT.